The clone carrying this TCR beta chain was found many times. TCRdb reassembled clones from the PCR reads with MiXCR. The sample includes roughly 36,000 clones, roughly a tenth of them seen just once. The data originate from a study of metastatic and nonmetastatic thyroid tumors. Every patient underwent thyroid surgery untreated. The CDR3 runs to 15 residues. Trimming took 1 base from V and 0 from J, leaving 7 bases between them. Germline V gives CDR1 WNHNN, CDR2 SYGVQD (reference sequence). The V gene is TRBV10-1, the J gene TRBJ2-1; no firm D call. Sequencing input: blood. The clonotype was recovered from a female donor with papillary thyroid cancer or a benign thyroid nodule (not recorded which). Some clones in this sample may be carry-over from other donors' samples. The CDR3 reads CASSEFGDSYNEQFF. The CDR3 region has the DNA TGCGCCAGCAGTGAGTTCGGCGACTCCTACAATGAGCAGTTCTTC.